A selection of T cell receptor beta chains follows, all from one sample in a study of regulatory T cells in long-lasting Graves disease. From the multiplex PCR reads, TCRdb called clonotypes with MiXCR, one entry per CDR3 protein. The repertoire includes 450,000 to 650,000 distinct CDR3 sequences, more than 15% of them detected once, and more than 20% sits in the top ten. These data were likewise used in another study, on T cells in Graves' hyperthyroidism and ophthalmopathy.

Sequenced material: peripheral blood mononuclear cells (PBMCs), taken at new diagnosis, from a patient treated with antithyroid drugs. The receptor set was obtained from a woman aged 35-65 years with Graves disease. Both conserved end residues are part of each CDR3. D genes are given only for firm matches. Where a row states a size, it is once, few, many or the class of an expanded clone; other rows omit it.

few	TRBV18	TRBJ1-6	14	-	TGTGCCAGCTCACCATGGGAGGGGAACTCACCCCTCCACTTT	CASSPWEGNSPLHF
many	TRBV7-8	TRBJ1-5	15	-	TGTGCCAGCAGCCCCGGGAGGGTTGGCAATCAGCCCCAGCATTTT	CASSPGRVGNQPQHF
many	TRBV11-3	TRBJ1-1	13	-	TGTGCCAGCAGCTTAGATCAGGGACCCAAAGCTTTCTTT	CASSLDQGPKAFF
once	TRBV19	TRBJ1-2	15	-	TGTGCCAGTAGTACCGAGGGGGAGACTAACTATGGCTACACCTTC	CASSTEGETNYGYTF
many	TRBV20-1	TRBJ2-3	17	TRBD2	TGCAGTGCTAGAGACCCCGGGACTAGCGGACGCACAGATACGCAGTATTTT	CSARDPGTSGRTDTQYF
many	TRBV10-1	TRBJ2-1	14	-	TGCGCCAGCAGCCCCGGGGGGCTAGCTAATGAGCAGTTCTTC	CASSPGGLANEQFF
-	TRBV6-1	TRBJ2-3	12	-	TGTGCCAGCACCCTGACGGGAGATACGCAGTATTTT	CASTLTGDTQYF
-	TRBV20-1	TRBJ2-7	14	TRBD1	TGCAGTGCCAGACCGGGGACAGGGGGCTACGAGCAGTACTTC	CSARPGTGGYEQYF
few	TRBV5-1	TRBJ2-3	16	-	TGCGCCAGCAGCCCTCCCTGGGGGCCCGGCACAGATACGCAGTATTTT	CASSPPWGPGTDTQYF
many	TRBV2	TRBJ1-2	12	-	TGTGCCAGCATACCCGAGGGGAGCGGCTACACCTTC	CASIPEGSGYTF